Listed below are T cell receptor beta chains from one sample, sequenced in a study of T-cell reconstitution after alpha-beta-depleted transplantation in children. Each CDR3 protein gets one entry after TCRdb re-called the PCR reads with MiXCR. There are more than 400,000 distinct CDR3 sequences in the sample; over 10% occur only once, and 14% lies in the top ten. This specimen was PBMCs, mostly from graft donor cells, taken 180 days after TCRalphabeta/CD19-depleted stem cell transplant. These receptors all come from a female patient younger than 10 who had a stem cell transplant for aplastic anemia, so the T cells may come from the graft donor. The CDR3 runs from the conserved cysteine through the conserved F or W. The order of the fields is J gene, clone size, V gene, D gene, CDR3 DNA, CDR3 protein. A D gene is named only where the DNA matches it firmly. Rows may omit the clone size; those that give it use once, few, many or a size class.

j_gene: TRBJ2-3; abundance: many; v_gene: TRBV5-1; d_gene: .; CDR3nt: TGCGCCAGCGGCCTGGCGGGCACAGATACGCAGTATTTT; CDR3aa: CASGLAGTDTQYF
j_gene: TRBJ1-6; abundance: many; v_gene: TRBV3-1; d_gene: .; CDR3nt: TGTGCCAGCAGCCGCGGTTCACCCCTCCACTTT; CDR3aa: CASSRGSPLHF
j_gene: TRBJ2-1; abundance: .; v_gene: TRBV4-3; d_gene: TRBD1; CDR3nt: TGCGCCAGCAGCCAAGATCTCAGGACAGGGCTCTATGAGCAGTTCTTC; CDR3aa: CASSQDLRTGLYEQFF
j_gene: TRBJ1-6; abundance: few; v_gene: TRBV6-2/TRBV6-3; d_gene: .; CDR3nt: TGTGCCAGCACCGACGTGGGCTCACCCCTCCACTTT; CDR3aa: CASTDVGSPLHF
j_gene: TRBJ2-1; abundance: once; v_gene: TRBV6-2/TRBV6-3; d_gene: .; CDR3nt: TGTGCCAGCAGTCGGCTAGGACGAGGTGAGCAGTTCTTC; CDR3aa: CASSRLGRGEQFF
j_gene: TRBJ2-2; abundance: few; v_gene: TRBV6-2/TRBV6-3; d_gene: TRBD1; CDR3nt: TGTGCCAGCAGCTGGGACAGGGTTACCGGGGAGCTGTTTTTT; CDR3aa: CASSWDRVTGELFF
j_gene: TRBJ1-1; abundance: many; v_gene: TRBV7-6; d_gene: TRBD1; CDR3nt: TGTGCCAGCAGCTTAGCCCTAGTACAGGGGCGGAACACTGAAGCTTTCTTT; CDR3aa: CASSLALVQGRNTEAFF
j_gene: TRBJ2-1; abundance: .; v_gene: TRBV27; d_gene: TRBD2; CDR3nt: TGTGCCAGCAGTTACCGACTAGCGGGGGCCAACAATGAGCAGTTCTTC; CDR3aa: CASSYRLAGANNEQFF
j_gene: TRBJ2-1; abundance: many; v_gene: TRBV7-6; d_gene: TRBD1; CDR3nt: TGTGCCAGCAGCTCGGACAGGGATCTGGGATACAATGAGCAGTTCTTC; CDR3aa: CASSSDRDLGYNEQFF
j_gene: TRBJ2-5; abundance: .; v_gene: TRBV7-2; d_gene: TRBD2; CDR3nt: TGTGCCAGCAGCTTAAATCTACGCGGGAGTGGAGAGACCCAGTACTTC; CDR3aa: CASSLNLRGSGETQYF
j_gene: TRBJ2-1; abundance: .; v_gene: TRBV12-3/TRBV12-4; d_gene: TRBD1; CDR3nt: TGTGCCAGCAGTCTCGACAGGGCCCGGGAGCAGTTCTTC; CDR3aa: CASSLDRAREQFF
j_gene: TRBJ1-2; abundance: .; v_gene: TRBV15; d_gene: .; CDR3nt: TGTGCCACCAGCCACCACAACAACTGTGGCTACACCTTC; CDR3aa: CATSHHNNCGYTF
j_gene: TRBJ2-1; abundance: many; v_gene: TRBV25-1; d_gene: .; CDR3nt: TGTGCCAGCAGTGAGGAAAGGCGGGCGGGATTAGTAGATGAGCAGTTCTTC; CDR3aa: CASSEERRAGLVDEQFF
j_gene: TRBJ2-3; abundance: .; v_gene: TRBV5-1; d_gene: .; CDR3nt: TGCGCCAGCAGCTTGGAGCGTGATCGGTTCCCCGGCGGTCGGGGCACAGATACGCAGTATTTT; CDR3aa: CASSLERDRFPGGRGTDTQYF
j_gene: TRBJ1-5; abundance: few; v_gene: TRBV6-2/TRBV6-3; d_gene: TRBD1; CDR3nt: TGTGCCAGCAGTGCCTCGGGACAGGGGAATCAGCCCCAGCATTTT; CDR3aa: CASSASGQGNQPQHF
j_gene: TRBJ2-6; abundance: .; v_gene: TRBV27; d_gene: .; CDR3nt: TGTGCCACCCGTAAGGGGACCCACTCTGGGGCCAACGTCCTGACTTTC; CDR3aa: CATRKGTHSGANVLTF
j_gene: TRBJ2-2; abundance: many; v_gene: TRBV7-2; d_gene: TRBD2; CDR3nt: TGTGCCAGCAGCTACCGGACTAGGGGAAACGGGGAGCTGTTTTTT; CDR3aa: CASSYRTRGNGELFF
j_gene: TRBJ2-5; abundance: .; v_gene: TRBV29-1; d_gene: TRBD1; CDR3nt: TGCAGCGTTGGGGGGACAGGGATCGTTGAGACCCAGTACTTC; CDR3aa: CSVGGTGIVETQYF
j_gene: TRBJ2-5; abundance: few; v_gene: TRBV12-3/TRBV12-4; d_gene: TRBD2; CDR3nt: TGTGCCAGCAGTTCGGAGACTAGCCGGGAGACCCAGTACTTC; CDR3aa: CASSSETSRETQYF
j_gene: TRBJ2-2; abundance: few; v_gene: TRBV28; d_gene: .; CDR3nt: TGTGCCAGCAGTTTTAAACCCTATCTAGGCACCGGGGAGCTGTTTTTT; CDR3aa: CASSFKPYLGTGELFF
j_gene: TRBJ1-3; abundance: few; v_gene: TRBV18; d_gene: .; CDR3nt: TGTGCCAGCTCACCGGAAAACCTCTCTGGAAACACCATATATTTT; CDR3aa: CASSPENLSGNTIYF
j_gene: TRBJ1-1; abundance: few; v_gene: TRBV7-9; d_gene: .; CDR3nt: TGTGCCAGCAGCCCCAGGGCAATGGGGAACACTGAAGCTTTCTTT; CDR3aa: CASSPRAMGNTEAFF
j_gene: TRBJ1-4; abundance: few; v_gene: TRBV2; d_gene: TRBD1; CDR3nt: TGTGCCACATCGGGACAGAAGAATGAAAAACTGTTTTTT; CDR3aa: CATSGQKNEKLFF
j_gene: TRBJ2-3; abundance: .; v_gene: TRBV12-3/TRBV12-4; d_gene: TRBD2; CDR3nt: TGTGCCAGCAGACACCCGAACACCGGGACTAGCGGGAGGACCGAAACCTTCGGAGATACGCACTATTTT; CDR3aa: CASRHPNTGTSGRTETFGDTHYF
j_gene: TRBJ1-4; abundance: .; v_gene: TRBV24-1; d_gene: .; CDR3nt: TGTGCCACCAGTGATCTGCACGGATTAAATGAAAAACTGTTTTTT; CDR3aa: CATSDLHGLNEKLFF
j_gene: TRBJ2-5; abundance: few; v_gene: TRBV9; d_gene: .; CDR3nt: TGTGCCAGCAGCGTAGGCTCGGGGCTGAAGACCCAGTACTTC; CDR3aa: CASSVGSGLKTQYF
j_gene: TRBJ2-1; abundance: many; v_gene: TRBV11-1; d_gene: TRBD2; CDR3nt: TGTGCCAGCAGCCCGGGGACTAGCGGGACCAGCTCCTACAATGAGCAGTTCTTC; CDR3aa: CASSPGTSGTSSYNEQFF
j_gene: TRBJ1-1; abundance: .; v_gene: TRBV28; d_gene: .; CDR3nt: TGTGCCAGCAGTTCCATATTCGGTGGGAAGGGTGAAGCTTTCTTT; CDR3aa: CASSSIFGGKGEAFF
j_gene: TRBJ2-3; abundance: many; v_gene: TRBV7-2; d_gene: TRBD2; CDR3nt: TGTGCCAGCAGCTTAGAGCGGGGTAGGGCAGATACGCAGTATTTT; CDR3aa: CASSLERGRADTQYF
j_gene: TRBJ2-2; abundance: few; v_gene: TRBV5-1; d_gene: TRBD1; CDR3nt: TGCGCCAGCAGCTCCGGACAGGGGGCCGCCACCGGGGAGCTGTTTTTT; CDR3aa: CASSSGQGAATGELFF
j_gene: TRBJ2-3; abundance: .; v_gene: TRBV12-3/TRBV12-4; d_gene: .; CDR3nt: TGTGCCAGCAGTCCGGGAAGTCTAGCGAGTTCAGATACGCAGTATTTT; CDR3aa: CASSPGSLASSDTQYF
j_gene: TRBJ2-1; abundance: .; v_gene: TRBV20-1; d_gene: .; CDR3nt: TGCAGTGCTAGTTCACCCTCCTACAATGAGCAGTTCTTC; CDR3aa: CSASSPSYNEQFF
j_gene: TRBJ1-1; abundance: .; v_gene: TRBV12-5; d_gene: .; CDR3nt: TGTGCTAGTAGTTTGGGTGGGGACCTGAACACTGAAGCTTTCTTT; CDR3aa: CASSLGGDLNTEAFF
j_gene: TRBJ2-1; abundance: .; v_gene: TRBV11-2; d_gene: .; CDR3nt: TGTGCCAGCAGCCTCATGGTGGGAGCGGAATACAATGAGCAGTTCTTC; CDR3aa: CASSLMVGAEYNEQFF
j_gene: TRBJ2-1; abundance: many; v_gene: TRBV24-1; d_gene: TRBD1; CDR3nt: TGTGCCACCAGTGACCCGGGCGACACAGGGGGTACTTACAATGAGCAGTTCTTC; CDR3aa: CATSDPGDTGGTYNEQFF
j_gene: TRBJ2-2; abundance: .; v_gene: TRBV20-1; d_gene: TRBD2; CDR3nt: TGCAGTGCTAAGGGACTAGCTAGCACCGGGGAGCTGTTTTTT; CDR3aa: CSAKGLASTGELFF
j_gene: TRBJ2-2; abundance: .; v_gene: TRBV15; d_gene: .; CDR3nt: TGTGCCACCAGGCTACGGGCCAACGCCGGGGAGCTGTTTTTT; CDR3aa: CATRLRANAGELFF
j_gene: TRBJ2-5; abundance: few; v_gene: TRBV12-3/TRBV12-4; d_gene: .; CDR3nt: TGTGCCAGCAGTTTCGCTAGAAAGGGGGAGACCCAGTACTTC; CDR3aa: CASSFARKGETQYF
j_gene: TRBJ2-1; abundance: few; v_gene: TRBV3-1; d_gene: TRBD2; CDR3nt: TGTGCCAGCAGCCAACCGGGACTACCCACGGAGCAGTTCTTC; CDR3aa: CASSQPGLPTEQFF
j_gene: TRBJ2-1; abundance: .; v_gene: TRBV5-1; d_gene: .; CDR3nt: TGCGCCAGCAGCTTTGGGGCCTTTGAGCAGTTCTTC; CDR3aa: CASSFGAFEQFF
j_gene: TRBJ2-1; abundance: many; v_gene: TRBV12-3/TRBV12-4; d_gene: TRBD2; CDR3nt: TGTGCCAGCAGTGGCCCGGGGGGGCACAATGAGCAGTTCTTC; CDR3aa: CASSGPGGHNEQFF
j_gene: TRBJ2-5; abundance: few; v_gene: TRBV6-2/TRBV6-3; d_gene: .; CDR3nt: TGTGCCACCAGGGAAGAGACCCAGTACTTC; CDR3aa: CATREETQYF
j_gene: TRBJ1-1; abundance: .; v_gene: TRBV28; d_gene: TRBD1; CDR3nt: TGTGCCAGCAGTCCCCGGGGGCAGGGGGGGACTGAAGCTTTCTTT; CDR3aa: CASSPRGQGGTEAFF
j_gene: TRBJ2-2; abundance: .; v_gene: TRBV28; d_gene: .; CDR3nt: TGTGCCAGCAGTTTGAGGCCGAGAGGCGGGGAGCTGTTTTTT; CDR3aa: CASSLRPRGGELFF
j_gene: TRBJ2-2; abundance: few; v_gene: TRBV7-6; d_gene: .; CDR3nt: TGTGCCAGCAGCTTAGCACCCCGGGGCGGCACCGGGGAGCTGTTTTTT; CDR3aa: CASSLAPRGGTGELFF
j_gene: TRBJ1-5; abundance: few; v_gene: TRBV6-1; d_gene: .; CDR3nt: TGTGCCAGCTCGGGAGGGTTGAATCAGCCCCAGCATTTT; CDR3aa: CASSGGLNQPQHF
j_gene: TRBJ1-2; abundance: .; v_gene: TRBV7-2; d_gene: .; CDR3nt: TGTGCCAGCAGCTTACACGGGGGATCTAACTATGGCTACACCTTC; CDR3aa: CASSLHGGSNYGYTF
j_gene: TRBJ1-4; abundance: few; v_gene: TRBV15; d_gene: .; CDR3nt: TGTGCCACCCGGGCGTCTGCAACTAATGAAAAACTGTTTTTT; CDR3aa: CATRASATNEKLFF
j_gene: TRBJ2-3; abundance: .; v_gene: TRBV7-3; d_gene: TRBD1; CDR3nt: TGTGCCAGCAGCTCTACCGGGACAGGGGGCAATACAGATACGCAGTATTTT; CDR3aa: CASSSTGTGGNTDTQYF
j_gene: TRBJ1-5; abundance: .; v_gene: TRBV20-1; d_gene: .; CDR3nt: TGCAGTGCGATTCCGGGGCCGAGTGGGGATCAGCCCCAGCATTTT; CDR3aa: CSAIPGPSGDQPQHF
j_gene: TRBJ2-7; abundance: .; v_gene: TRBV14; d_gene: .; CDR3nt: TGTGCCAGCAGCTCGCCGGGGAGGGGGCTCGAGCAGTACTTC; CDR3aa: CASSSPGRGLEQYF
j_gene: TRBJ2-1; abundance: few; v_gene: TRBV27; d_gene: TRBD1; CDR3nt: TGTGCCAGCAGTATACGATCGGGACAGTCCTACAATGAGCAGTTCTTC; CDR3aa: CASSIRSGQSYNEQFF
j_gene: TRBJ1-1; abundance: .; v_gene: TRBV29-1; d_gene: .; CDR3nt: TGCAGCGTTGTTGGAGGAGGGAACACTGAAGCTTTCTTT; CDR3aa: CSVVGGGNTEAFF
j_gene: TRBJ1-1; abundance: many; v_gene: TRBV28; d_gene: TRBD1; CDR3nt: TGTGCCAGCAGTTTCAGGGGGCGGTACACTGAAGCTTTCTTT; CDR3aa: CASSFRGRYTEAFF
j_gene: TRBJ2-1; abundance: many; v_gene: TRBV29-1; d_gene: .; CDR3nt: TGCAGCGTTACCCCCAGGGGCGCCAGGGTGAATGAGCAGTTCTTC; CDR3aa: CSVTPRGARVNEQFF